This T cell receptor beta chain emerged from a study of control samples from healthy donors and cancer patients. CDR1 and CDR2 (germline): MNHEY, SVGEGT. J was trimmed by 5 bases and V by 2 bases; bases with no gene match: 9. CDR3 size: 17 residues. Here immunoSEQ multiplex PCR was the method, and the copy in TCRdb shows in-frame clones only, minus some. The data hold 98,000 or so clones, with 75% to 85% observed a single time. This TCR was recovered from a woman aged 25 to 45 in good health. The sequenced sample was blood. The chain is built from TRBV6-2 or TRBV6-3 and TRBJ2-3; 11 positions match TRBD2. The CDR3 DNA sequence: TGTGCCAGCAGTTACCCAACGTCCGGGACTAGCGGAGATACGCAGTATTTT. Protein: CASSYPTSGTSGDTQYF.